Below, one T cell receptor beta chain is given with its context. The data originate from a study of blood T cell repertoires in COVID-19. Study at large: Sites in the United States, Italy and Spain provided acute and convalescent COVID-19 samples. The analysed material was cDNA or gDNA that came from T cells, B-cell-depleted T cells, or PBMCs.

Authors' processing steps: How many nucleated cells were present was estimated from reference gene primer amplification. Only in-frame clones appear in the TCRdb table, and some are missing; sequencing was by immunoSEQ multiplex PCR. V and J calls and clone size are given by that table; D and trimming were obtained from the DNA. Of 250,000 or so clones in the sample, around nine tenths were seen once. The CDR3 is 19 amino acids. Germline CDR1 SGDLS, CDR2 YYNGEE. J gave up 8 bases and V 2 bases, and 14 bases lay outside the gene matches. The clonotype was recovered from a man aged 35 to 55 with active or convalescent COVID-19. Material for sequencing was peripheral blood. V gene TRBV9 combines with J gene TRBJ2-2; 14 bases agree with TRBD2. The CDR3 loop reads CASSVSIQTSGRAGGELFF. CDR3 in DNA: TGTGCCAGCAGCGTTTCTATCCAGACTAGCGGGAGGGCAGGAGGGGAGCTGTTTTTT.